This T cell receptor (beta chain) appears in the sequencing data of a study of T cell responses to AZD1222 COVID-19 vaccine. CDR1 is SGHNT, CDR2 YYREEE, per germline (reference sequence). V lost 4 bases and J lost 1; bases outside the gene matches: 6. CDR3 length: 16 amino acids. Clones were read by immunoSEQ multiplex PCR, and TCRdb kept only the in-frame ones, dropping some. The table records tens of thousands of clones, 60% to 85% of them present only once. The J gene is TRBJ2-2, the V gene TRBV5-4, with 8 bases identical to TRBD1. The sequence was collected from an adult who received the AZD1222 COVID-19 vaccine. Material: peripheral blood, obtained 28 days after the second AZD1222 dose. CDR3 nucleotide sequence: TGTGCCAGCAGCCGAGCCGGGACAGGGAACACCGGGGAGCTGTTTTTT. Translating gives CASSRAGTGNTGELFF. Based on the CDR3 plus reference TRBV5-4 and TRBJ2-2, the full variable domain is ETGVTQSPTHLIKTRGQQVTLRCSSQSGHNTVSWYQQALGQGPQFIFQYYREEENGRGNFPPRFSGLQFPNYSSELNVNALELDDSALYLCASSRAGTGNTGELFFGEGSRLTVL.